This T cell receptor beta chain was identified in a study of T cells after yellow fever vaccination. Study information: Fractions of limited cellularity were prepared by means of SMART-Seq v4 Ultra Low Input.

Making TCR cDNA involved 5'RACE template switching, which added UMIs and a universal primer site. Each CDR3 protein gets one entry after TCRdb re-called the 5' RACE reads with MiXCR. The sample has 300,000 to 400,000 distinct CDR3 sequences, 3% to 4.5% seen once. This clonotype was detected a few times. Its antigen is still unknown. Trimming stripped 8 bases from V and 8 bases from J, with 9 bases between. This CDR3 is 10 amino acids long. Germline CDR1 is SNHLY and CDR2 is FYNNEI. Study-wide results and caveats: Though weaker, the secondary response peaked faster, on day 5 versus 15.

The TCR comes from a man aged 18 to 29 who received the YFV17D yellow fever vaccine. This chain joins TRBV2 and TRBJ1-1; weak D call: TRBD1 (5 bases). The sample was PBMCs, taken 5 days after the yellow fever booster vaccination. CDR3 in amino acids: CASGGNEAFF. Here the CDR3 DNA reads TGTGCCAGCGGGGGGAACGAAGCTTTCTTT. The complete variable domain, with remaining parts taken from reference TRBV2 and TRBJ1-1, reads EPEVTQTPSHQVTQMGQEVILRCVPISNHLYFYWYRQILGQKVEFLVSFYNNEISEKSEIFDDQFSVERPDGSNFTLKIRSTKLEDSAMYFCASGGNEAFFGQGTRLTVV.